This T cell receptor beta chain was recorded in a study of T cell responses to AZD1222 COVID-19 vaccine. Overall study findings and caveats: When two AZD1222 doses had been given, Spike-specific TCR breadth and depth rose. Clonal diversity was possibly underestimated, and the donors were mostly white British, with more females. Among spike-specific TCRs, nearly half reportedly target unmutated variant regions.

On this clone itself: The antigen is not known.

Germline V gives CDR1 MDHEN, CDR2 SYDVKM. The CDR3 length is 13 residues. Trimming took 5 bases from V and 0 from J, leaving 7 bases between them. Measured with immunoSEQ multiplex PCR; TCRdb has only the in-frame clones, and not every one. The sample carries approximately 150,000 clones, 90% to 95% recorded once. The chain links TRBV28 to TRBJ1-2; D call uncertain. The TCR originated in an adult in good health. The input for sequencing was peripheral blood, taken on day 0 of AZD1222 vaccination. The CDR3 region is CASSLPSNYGYTF. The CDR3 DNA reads TGTGCCAGCAGTCTCCCGTCTAACTATGGCTACACCTTC.